This TCR beta chain is from a study of human T cells and chemical hapten exposure. Whole-study context: Scalp application of diphenylcyclopropenone was performed weekly in patients across the entire roughly 23-week study. Study results and limitations: Relative to controls, expanded TCRs formed significantly more large CDR3 similarity clusters.

Germline V gene sequence: CDR1 SGHNT, CDR2 YENEEA. This CDR3 has 15 amino acids. The germline V and J ends were trimmed by 1 base and 5 bases, with 14 bases remaining between them. Many counts were recorded for this clonotype. Its antigen is undetermined. TCRdb independently ran MiXCR on the RACE reads; one entry per CDR3 protein. The sample records about 84,000 distinct CDR3 sequences, roughly 10% being singletons. Regarding time point: patch test 2, 6 weeks after DPC sensitization. Stated treatment: therapeutic diphenylcyclopropenone sensitization with weekly scalp DPC. Donors, patients with alopecia ranging from 18 to 70 years old and judged suitable for DPC, provided samples.

The sequenced sample was whole blood, obtained in connection with sensitization to the hapten diphenylcyclopropenone (DPC). The clonotype comes from a woman aged 50 to 65 with alopecia areata. Some clones in this sample may be carry-over from other donors' samples. The chain recombines TRBV11-3 with TRBJ2-5; D call uncertain. The CDR3 reads CASSLGPLSAETQYF. The CDR3 DNA sequence: TGTGCCAGCAGCTTAGGACCCTTGTCCGCGGAGACCCAGTACTTC.